This entry describes one T cell receptor (beta chain). The data belong to a study of blood T cell repertoires in COVID-19. Study-level information: Acute and convalescent COVID-19 specimens originated in the United States, Italy and Spain. Sources were T cells, B-cell-depleted T cells, or PBMCs; the material itself was cDNA or gDNA.

TCRdb's table, derived via immunoSEQ multiplex PCR, lists solely in-frame clones and lacks some. Counted here are roughly 300,000 clones, 84% occurring once; the ten biggest clones make up roughly 1.5%. The CDR3 is made up of 17 amino acids. Germline CDR1 SGHTA, CDR2 FQGNSA. Trimming cost V 1 base and J 0 bases, with 16 bases left between them. The TCR sequence derives from a human donor with COVID-19, enrolled during active disease. The donor label of this sample is uncertain. Specimen: peripheral blood. The rearrangement links TRBV7-2 to TRBJ2-7, with D perhaps matching TRBD1 (6 bases). The CDR3 sequence is CASSLVHLTGVSYEQYF. The CDR3 DNA sequence: TGTGCCAGCAGCTTAGTGCATCTGACAGGTGTCTCCTACGAGCAGTACTTC.